The 21 T cell receptor beta chains given below trace back to one sample, sequenced in a study of control samples from healthy donors and cancer patients. The assay was immunoSEQ multiplex PCR, and TCRdb's table has in-frame clones only and misses some. Of about 52,000 clones listed, roughly 96% were seen once; the top ten hold roughly 2.3%. Sequencing was carried out using blood. The receptors come from a man aged 30 to 45 in good health.

CDR3 DNA: TGTGCCAGCGGCGGACAGGGATACACTGAAGCTTTCTTT. Its protein product is CASGGQGYTEAFF. V gene TRBV28 combines with J gene TRBJ1-1, with 8 nucleotides matching TRBD1. Germline lookup yields CDR1 MDHEN and CDR2 SYDVKM. The CDR3 has 13 amino acids. The junction had 5 bases not matched to a gene; V was cut back by 8 bases and J by 3 bases.

The V gene is TRBV6-5, the J gene TRBJ2-3; TRBD2 agrees at 12 bases. Germline V CDR1 and CDR2: MNHEY, SVGAGI. This CDR3 comprises 16 residues. V lost 4 bases, J lost 4 bases, and 6 bases stayed unmatched. The CDR3 sequence: CASSSLAGGLSDTQYF. CDR3 DNA sequence: TGTGCCAGCAGTTCACTAGCGGGAGGACTGTCAGATACGCAGTATTTT.

This rearrangement joins TRBV6-5 to TRBJ2-5, with 8 positions matching TRBD1. V dropped 5 bases and J dropped 4; count of bases not matched to a gene: 9. Per germline, CDR1 MNHEY and CDR2 SVGAGI. The CDR3 is made up of 15 amino acids. The CDR3: CASSTTRQGRETQYF. The CDR3 region has the DNA TGTGCCAGCAGTACCACAAGACAGGGGCGAGAGACCCAGTACTTC.

The chain has TRBV5-1 and TRBJ2-1, with TRBD2 matching 11 bases. The CDR3 contains 16 residues. V dropped 3 bases and J dropped 3; count of bases not matched to a gene: 5. CDR1 is SGHRS and CDR2 is YFSETQ in the germline V gene. The CDR3 DNA follows: TGCGCCAGCAGCTGGGGACTAGCGGAATTCTACAATGAGCAGTTCTTC. Its protein product is CASSWGLAEFYNEQFF.

V usage is TRBV2 and J usage is TRBJ2-2; no reliable D call. Germline V gene lookup returns CDR1 SNHLY and CDR2 FYNNEI. Trimming shortened V by 7 bases and J by 6 bases, and 6 bases separated the two germline ends. The CDR3 has 11 residues. The CDR3 coding sequence is TGTGCCAGCAATTTCGCCGGGGAGCTGTTTTTT. This encodes CASNFAGELFF.

Regarding this clone: An end of the junction differs from the germline gene, which may be a read error. The J gene is TRBJ1-6, the V gene TRBV7-6; D is unresolved. CDR1 and CDR2 (germline): SGHVS, FNYEAQ. This CDR3 comprises 16 residues. The DNA of the CDR3 is TGTGCCAGCAGCGCCCGGGGAAGCTCCTCTAATTCACCCCTCCACTTT. It encodes CASSARGSSSNSPLHF.

The chain combines TRBV5-1 with TRBJ2-5, with D perhaps given as TRBD1 or TRBD2 (5 bases each). The V end lost 0 bases, the J end lost 7 bases, and 16 bases lay between the germline ends. Germline CDR1 is SGHRS and CDR2 is YFSETQ. CDR3 size: 15 residues. The CDR3: CASSLVRELGGTQYF. As DNA, the CDR3 is TGCGCCAGCAGCTTGGTCAGGGAATTAGGAGGGACCCAGTACTTC.

The chain is built from TRBV2 and TRBJ1-4; no definite D call. The V and J ends lost 4 bases and 0 bases respectively, with 9 bases between them. Germline lookup yields CDR1 SNHLY and CDR2 FYNNEI. The CDR3 has 15 amino acids. CDR3 amino acids: CASSGKGSTNEKLFF. As DNA, the CDR3 is TGTGCCAGCAGTGGAAAAGGATCAACTAATGAAAAACTGTTTTTT.

This rearrangement joins TRBV2 to TRBJ1-1, with TRBD1 as a possible D gene (5 bases). Germline-derived CDR1 and CDR2 are SNHLY and FYNNEI. The V and J ends lost 6 bases and 2 bases respectively, with 13 bases between them. This CDR3 comprises 14 residues. As DNA, the CDR3 is TGTGCCAGCAGCACAGGACCCGCTAACACTGAAGCTTTCTTT. Translated, it gives CASSTGPANTEAFF. The full variable domain, its missing parts supplied by reference TRBV2 and TRBJ1-1, is EPEVTQTPSHQVTQMGQEVILRCVPISNHLYFYWYRQILGQKVEFLVSFYNNEISEKSEIFDDQFSVERPDGSNFTLKIRSTKLEDSAMYFCASSTGPANTEAFFGQGTRLTVV.

The genes are TRBV20-1 and TRBJ2-5; a weak D match, TRBD1 (5 bases). The CDR3 covers 11 residues. V was trimmed by 6 bases and J by 5 bases, leaving 10 bases between them. Germline values: CDR1 DFQATT, CDR2 SNEGSKA (reference sequence). The CDR3 is CSAQGGETQYF. The CDR3 bases are TGCAGTGCGCAGGGTGGGGAGACCCAGTACTTC.

This clone has a single count. The chain employs TRBV4-1 and TRBJ2-5; no firm D call. V lost 6 bases, J lost 5 bases, and 13 bases lay in between. Germline CDR1 reads MGHRA; CDR2 reads YSYEKL. The CDR3 sequence is 13 residues long. CDR3: CASSRTLGETQYF. The CDR3 DNA reads TGCGCCAGCAGTCGAACACTCGGGGAGACCCAGTACTTC.

The chain uses TRBV27 and TRBJ2-1; TRBD2 agrees at 13 bases. Trimming cost V 5 bases and J 4 bases; bases outside gene matches: 2. The V gene's germline CDR1 is MNHEY and CDR2 SMNVEV (reference sequence). The CDR3 spans 15 residues. CDR3 in amino acids: CASSAGLAGYNEQFF. For the CDR3, the DNA is TGTGCCAGCAGTGCGGGACTAGCGGGATACAATGAGCAGTTCTTC.

This sequence joins TRBV6-5 and TRBJ1-5; the D is unclear. The CDR3 is 15 residues long. Trimming took off 2 bases at V and 9 bases at J, with 17 bases between the two ends. In germline, CDR1 is MNHEY, CDR2 SVGAGI. Written as DNA, the CDR3 is TGTGCCAGCAGTTACAGGCAGGACGGTCTCCGGCCCCAGCATTTT. This translates into CASSYRQDGLRPQHF.

The chain combines TRBV20-1 with TRBJ1-2; D not resolved. Germline V gene sequence: CDR1 DFQATT, CDR2 SNEGSKA (reference sequence). The CDR3 contains 10 residues. V was pared by 3 bases and J by 8 bases, with 7 bases between. The DNA of the CDR3 is TGCAGTGCTAGTCTAGCGGGCTACACCTTC. It is translated as CSASLAGYTF.

This clone was recorded only once. The V call is TRBV2, the J call TRBJ2-7, with 10 bases matching TRBD1. The CDR3 length is 15 residues. Trimming cost V 5 bases and J 6 bases; bases outside gene matches: 10. Germline CDR1 is SNHLY and CDR2 is FYNNEI. The CDR3 protein is CASSPGTGAFGEQYF. CDR3 bases: TGTGCCAGCAGTCCAGGGACAGGGGCCTTCGGCGAGCAGTACTTC.

The chain joins TRBV30 to TRBJ1-2; 9 positions match TRBD1. The length of the CDR3 is 14 residues. Germline-derived CDR1 and CDR2 are GTSNPN and SVGIG (reference sequence). With 2 bases clipped from V and 5 bases from J, the junction kept 6 bases outside the gene matches. CDR3 sequence: CAWSNRGRRYGYTF. As DNA, the CDR3 is TGTGCCTGGAGTAACAGGGGGCGCAGATATGGCTACACCTTC.

J is TRBJ2-7 and V is TRBV5-6; TRBD2 matches 11 bases. The CDR3 extends over 15 amino acids. Germline assignment: CDR1 SGHDT and CDR2 YYEEEE. Trimming removed 4 bases from V and 3 bases from J; junction bases left unmatched: 6. Here the CDR3 reads CASSGGTSGYYEQYF. Here the CDR3 DNA reads TGTGCCAGCAGCGGAGGGACTAGCGGATACTACGAGCAGTACTTC.

This rearrangement joins TRBV18 to TRBJ1-2, with 8 bases lining up with TRBD1. V lost 3 bases, J lost 2 bases, and 2 bases stayed unmatched. There are 14 residues in the CDR3. Germline-derived CDR1 and CDR2 are KGHSH and LQKENI. The CDR3 here is CASSPQGANYGYTF. CDR3 DNA: TGTGCCAGCTCACCTCAGGGGGCGAACTATGGCTACACCTTC.

The genes are TRBV4-1 and TRBJ2-5, with TRBD2 identical over 7 bases. With 1 base clipped from V and 3 bases from J, the junction kept 8 bases outside the gene matches. The CDR3 has 16 residues. In germline, CDR1 is MGHRA, CDR2 YSYEKL. CDR3 sequence reads: CASSQVSSGLEETQYF. DNA of the CDR3: TGCGCCAGCAGCCAAGTCTCTAGCGGTCTGGAAGAGACCCAGTACTTC.

The rearrangement links TRBV7-8 to TRBJ2-7; D not certain. Trimming took off 1 base at V and 3 bases at J, with 10 bases between the two ends. Per the germline V gene, CDR1 is SGHVS and CDR2 is FQNEAQ. The CDR3 extends over 14 amino acids. Here the CDR3 reads CASSLVGGGYEQYF. The CDR3 coding sequence is TGTGCCAGCAGCTTAGTTGGCGGCGGCTACGAGCAGTACTTC.

V is TRBV18 and J is TRBJ2-1; 12 bases line up with TRBD2. Germline V gene sequence: CDR1 KGHSH, CDR2 LQKENI. The CDR3 is 18 amino acids. The V segment lost 5 bases and the J segment 4 bases; nucleotides outside the gene matches: 12. Here the CDR3 reads CASSALSTSGSGYNEQFF. The CDR3 DNA is TGTGCCAGCTCAGCGCTATCGACTAGCGGGAGCGGGTACAATGAGCAGTTCTTC.